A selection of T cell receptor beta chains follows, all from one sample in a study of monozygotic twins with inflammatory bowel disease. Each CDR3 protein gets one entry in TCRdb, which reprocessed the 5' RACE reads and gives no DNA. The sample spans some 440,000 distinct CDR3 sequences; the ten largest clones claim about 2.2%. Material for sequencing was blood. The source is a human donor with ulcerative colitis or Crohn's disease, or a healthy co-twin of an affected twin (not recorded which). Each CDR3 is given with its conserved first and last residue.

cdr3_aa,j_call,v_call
CASSSDRGTNTGELVF,TRBJ2-2,TRBV5-1
CASSPGSVGYTF,TRBJ1-2,TRBV5-4
CASSYSPGAHSYEQYF,TRBJ2-7,TRBV6-5
CASAGAYEQYF,TRBJ2-7,TRBV12-3/TRBV12-4
CASSLVVGLASTQYF,TRBJ2-5,TRBV5-1
CASSFLLLGTEAFF,TRBJ1-1,TRBV7-2
CASRGQVYEQYF,TRBJ2-7,TRBV5-1
CASSTRRKWGGETEAFF,TRBJ1-1,TRBV12-3/TRBV12-4
CASSLARQGTETQYF,TRBJ2-5,TRBV7-9
CASSLSGRISNQPQHF,TRBJ1-5,TRBV12-3/TRBV12-4
CASSEMYRGSSVNQPQHF,TRBJ1-5,TRBV7-8
CSARLAQGGLPEAFF,TRBJ1-1,TRBV20-1
CSVIPRSEAFF,TRBJ1-1,TRBV29-1
CATSRGIGAKNIQYF,TRBJ2-4,TRBV15
CASSPSAVSYNEQFF,TRBJ2-1,TRBV9
CSVEPLNTGELFF,TRBJ2-2,TRBV29-1
CASSLTSGGAYNEQFF,TRBJ2-1,TRBV7-2
CASSQVGQPSDEQFF,TRBJ2-1,TRBV4-1
CASSLVRRGRGGELFF,TRBJ2-2,TRBV7-2
CASSVSGQSYEQFF,TRBJ2-1,TRBV2
CASSQEGTGGGGQPQHF,TRBJ1-5,TRBV4-2
CARRNGPLSYNEQFF,TRBJ2-1,TRBV6-1
CAWSVSLSSEAFF,TRBJ1-1,TRBV30
CASRPRTDSFCVNTGELFF,TRBJ2-2,TRBV12-2
CASSQSRLAVNTGELFF,TRBJ2-2,TRBV3-1
CASRRHSNQPQHF,TRBJ1-5,TRBV19
CASTLRDRGEKLFF,TRBJ1-4,TRBV7-8
CASSVAPEETQYF,TRBJ2-5,TRBV9
CASRAEANTGELFF,TRBJ2-2,TRBV19
CASSIGTSQETQYF,TRBJ2-5,TRBV5-1
CASSLTTSWTFYNEQFF,TRBJ2-1,TRBV12-3/TRBV12-4
CSAGWTESFHYGYTF,TRBJ1-2,TRBV20-1
CASRKTTTADTQYF,TRBJ2-3,TRBV2
CASIPSGQRSSYNEQFF,TRBJ2-1,TRBV19
CASSSRQGGVYTF,TRBJ1-2,TRBV28
CASSNPVDEQFF,TRBJ2-1,TRBV6-5
CAISELAPQGEDEQFF,TRBJ2-1,TRBV10-3
CATSREILGRAAFSNQPQHF,TRBJ1-5,TRBV15
CASSLRGVRRMLDTGELFF,TRBJ2-2,TRBV28
CSARSPGRMVTGELFF,TRBJ2-2,TRBV20-1
CSVEAPGTGEQFF,TRBJ2-1,TRBV29-1